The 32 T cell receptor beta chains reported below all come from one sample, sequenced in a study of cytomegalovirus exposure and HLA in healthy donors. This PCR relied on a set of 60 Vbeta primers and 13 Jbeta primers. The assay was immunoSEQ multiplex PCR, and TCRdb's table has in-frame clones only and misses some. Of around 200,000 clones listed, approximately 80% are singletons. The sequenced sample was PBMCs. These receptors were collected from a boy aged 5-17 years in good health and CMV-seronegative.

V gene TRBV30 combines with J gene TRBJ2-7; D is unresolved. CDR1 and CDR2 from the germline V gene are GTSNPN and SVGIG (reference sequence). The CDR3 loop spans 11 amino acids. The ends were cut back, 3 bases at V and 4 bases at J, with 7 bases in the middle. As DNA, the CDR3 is TGTGCCTGGAGCGTCAGGTACGAGCAGTACTTC. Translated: CAWSVRYEQYF.

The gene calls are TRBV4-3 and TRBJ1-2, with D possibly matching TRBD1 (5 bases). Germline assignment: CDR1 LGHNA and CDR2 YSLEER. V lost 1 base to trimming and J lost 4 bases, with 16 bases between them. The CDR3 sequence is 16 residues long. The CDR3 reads CASSQVRVGGIYGYTF. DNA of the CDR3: TGCGCCAGCAGCCAAGTACGGGTTGGGGGGATCTATGGCTACACCTTC.

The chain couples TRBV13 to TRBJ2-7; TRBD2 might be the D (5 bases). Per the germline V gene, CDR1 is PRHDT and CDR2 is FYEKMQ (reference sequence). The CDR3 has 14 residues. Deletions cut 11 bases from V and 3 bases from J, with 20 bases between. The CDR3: CASPGQRRSYEQYF. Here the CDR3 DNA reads TGTGCCTCCCCTGGGCAGCGGAGGAGCTACGAGCAGTACTTC.

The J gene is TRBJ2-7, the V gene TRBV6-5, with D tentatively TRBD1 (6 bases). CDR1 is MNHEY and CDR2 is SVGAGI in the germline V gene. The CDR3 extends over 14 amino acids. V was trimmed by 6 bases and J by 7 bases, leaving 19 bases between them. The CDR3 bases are TGTGCCAGCAGCAAACAGGGTGTGTTCGGGGAGCAGTACTTC. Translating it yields CASSKQGVFGEQYF.

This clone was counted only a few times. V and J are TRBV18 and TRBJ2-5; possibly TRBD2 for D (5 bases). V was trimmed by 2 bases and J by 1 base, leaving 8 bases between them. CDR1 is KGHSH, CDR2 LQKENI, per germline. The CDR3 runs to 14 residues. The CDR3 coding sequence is TGTGCCAGCTCACCAGACGGGGTCCAAGAGACCCAGTACTTC. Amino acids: CASSPDGVQETQYF.

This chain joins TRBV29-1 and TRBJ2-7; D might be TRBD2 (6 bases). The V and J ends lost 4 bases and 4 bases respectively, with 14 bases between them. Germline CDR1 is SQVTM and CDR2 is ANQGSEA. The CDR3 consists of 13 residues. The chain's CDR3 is CSVAALGTYEQYF. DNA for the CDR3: TGCAGCGTTGCTGCTCTCGGGACTTACGAGCAGTACTTC.

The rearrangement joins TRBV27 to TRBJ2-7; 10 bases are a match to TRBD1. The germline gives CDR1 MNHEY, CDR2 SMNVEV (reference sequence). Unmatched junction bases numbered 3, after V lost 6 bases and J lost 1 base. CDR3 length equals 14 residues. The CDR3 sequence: CASRGTGVSYEQYF. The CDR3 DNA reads TGTGCCAGCAGGGGGACAGGGGTATCCTACGAGCAGTACTTC.

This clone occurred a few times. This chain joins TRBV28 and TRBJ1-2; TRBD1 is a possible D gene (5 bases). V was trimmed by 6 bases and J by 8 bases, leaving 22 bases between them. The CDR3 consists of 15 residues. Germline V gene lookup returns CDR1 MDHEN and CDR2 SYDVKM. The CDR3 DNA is TGTGCCAGCAGCCTAGTAGAACCAGGGCAGGACGGCTACACCTTC. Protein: CASSLVEPGQDGYTF.

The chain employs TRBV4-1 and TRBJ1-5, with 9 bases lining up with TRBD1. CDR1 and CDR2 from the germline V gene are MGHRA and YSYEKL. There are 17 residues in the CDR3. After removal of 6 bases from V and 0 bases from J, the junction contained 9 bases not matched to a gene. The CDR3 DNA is TGCGCCAGCAGTGCGGGACAGGGAGCCAATAGCAATCAGCCCCAGCATTTT. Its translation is CASSAGQGANSNQPQHF.

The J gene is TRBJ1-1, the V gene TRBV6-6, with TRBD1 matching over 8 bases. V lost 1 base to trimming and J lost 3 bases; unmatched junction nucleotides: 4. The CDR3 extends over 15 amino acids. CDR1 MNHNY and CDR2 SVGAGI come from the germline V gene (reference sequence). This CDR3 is CASSYLQGEHTEAFF. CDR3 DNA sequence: TGTGCCAGCAGTTACTTACAGGGGGAGCACACTGAAGCTTTCTTT.

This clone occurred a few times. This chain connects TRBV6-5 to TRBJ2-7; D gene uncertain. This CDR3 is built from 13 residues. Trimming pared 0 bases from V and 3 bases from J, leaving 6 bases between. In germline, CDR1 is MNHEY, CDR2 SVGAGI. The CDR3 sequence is CASSYSHSYEQYF. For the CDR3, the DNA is TGTGCCAGCAGTTACTCGCACAGCTACGAGCAGTACTTC.

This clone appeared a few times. CDR3 amino acids: CASSLPGQGVLNEQFF. Written as DNA, the CDR3 is TGTGCCAGCAGCTTGCCCGGACAGGGGGTCTTAAATGAGCAGTTCTTC. The V and J genes are TRBV5-4 and TRBJ2-1; 10 bases fit TRBD1. CDR1 is SGHNT, CDR2 YYREEE, per germline (reference sequence). The CDR3 is made up of 16 amino acids. With 1 base clipped from V and 7 bases from J, the junction kept 8 bases outside the gene matches.

The CDR3 is CASSILAGPYEQYF. The CDR3 bases are TGTGCCAGTAGTATACTAGCGGGACCCTACGAGCAGTACTTC. This chain links TRBV19 with TRBJ2-7; 9 bases line up with TRBD2. The CDR3 sequence is 14 residues long. Germline V gives CDR1 LNHDA, CDR2 SQIVND (reference sequence). With 2 bases clipped from V and 2 bases from J, the junction kept 1 base outside the gene matches.

CDR3 sequence: CASSLATGTEAFF. CDR3 DNA: TGTGCCAGCAGCCTCGCCACAGGAACTGAAGCTTTCTTT. The V gene is TRBV7-9, the J gene TRBJ1-1, with D possibly being TRBD1 (5 bases). CDR1 is SEHNR and CDR2 is FQNEAQ in the germline V gene (reference sequence). Between the trimmed V and J ends, which lost 5 bases and 5 bases, there was a span of 12 bases. CDR3 length equals 13 residues.

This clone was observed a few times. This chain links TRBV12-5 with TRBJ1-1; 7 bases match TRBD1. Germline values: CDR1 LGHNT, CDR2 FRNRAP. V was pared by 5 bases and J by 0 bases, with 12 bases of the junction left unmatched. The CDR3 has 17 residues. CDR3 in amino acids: CASGPFPATGLNTEAFF. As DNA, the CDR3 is TGTGCTAGTGGTCCTTTTCCCGCGACAGGGCTGAACACTGAAGCTTTCTTT.

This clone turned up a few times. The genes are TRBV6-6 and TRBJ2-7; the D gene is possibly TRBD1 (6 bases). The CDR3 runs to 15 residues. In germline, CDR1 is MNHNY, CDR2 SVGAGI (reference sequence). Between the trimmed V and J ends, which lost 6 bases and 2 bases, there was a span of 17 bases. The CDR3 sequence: CASSPRGQPAYEQYF. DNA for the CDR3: TGTGCCAGCAGCCCCAGAGGACAGCCAGCCTACGAGCAGTACTTC.

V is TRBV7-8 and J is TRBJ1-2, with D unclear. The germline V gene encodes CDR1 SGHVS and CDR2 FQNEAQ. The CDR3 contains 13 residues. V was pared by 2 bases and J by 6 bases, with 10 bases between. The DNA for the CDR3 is TGTGCCAGCAGCTTACAAGCGATGGATGGCTACACCTTC. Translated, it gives CASSLQAMDGYTF.

Here the CDR3 reads CAAQQGAGQPQHF. The CDR3 region has the DNA TGTGCCGCACAACAGGGGGCAGGTCAGCCCCAGCATTTT. The chain uses TRBV30 and TRBJ1-5; TRBD1 agrees at 9 bases. V dropped 8 bases and J dropped 6; count of bases not matched to a gene: 8. Germline V CDR1 and CDR2: GTSNPN, SVGIG (reference sequence). There are 13 residues in the CDR3.

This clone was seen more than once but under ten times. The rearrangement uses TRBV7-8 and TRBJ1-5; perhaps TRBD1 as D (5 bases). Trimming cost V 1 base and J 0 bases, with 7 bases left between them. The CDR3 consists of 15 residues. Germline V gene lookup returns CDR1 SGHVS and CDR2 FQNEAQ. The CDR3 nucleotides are TGTGCCAGCAGCTTAGTCGACAGTAGCAATCAGCCCCAGCATTTT. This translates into CASSLVDSSNQPQHF.

This CDR3 reads CASSLRQGDTGELFF. The CDR3 DNA reads TGCGCCAGCAGCTTGCGACAGGGGGACACCGGGGAGCTGTTTTTT. The chain combines TRBV5-1 with TRBJ2-2; 9 positions agree with TRBD1. The ends lost 1 base at V and 3 bases at J; junction bases unmatched: 1. Germline V lookup: CDR1 SGHRS, CDR2 YFSETQ. There are 15 residues in the CDR3.

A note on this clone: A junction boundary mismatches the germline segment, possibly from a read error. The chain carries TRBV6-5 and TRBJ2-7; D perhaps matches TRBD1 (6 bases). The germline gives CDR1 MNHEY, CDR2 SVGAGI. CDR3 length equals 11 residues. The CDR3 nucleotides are TGTACCAGCAGTGCAGGGGTCGAGCAGTACTTC. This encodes CTSSAGVEQYF.

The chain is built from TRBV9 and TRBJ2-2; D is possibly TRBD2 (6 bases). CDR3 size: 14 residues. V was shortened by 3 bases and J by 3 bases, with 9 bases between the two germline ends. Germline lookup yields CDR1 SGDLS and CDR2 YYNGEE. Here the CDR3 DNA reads TGTGCCAGCAGCGGGGACTCCCACACCGGGGAGCTGTTTTTT. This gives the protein CASSGDSHTGELFF.

CDR3 coding DNA: TGTGCCAGCAGCGTCCCATGGACAGTCGGCTCTGGGGCCAACGTCCTGACTTTC. It is translated as CASSVPWTVGSGANVLTF. The genes are TRBV9 and TRBJ2-6; weak D call: TRBD1 (6 bases). The CDR3 covers 18 residues. The ends were cut back, 2 bases at V and 0 bases at J, with 15 bases in the middle. Germline-derived CDR1 and CDR2 are SGDLS and YYNGEE.

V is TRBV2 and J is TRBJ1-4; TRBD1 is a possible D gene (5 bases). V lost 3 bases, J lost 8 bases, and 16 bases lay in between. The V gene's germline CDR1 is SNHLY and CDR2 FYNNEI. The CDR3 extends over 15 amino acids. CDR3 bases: TGTGCCAGCAGTGACCTCCAGGGCTTGAGAGAAAAACTGTTTTTT. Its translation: CASSDLQGLREKLFF.

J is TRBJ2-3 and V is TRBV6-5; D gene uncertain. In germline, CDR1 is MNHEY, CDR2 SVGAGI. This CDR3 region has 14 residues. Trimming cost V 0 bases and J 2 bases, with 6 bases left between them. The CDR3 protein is CASSYSSHTDTQYF. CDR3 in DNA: TGTGCCAGCAGTTACTCGAGCCACACAGATACGCAGTATTTT.

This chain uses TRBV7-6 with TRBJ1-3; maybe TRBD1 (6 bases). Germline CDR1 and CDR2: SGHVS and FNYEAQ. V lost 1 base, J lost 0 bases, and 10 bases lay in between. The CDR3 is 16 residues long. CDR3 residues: CASSLGQANSGNTIYF. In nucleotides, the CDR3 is TGTGCCAGCAGCTTAGGACAGGCCAACTCTGGAAACACCATATATTTT.

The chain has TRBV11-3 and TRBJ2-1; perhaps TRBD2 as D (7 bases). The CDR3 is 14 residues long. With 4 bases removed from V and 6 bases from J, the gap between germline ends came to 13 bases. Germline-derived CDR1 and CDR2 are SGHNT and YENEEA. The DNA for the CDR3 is TGTGCCAGCAGCTGGGGTCGGGGGGCCAATGAGCAGTTCTTC. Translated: CASSWGRGANEQFF.

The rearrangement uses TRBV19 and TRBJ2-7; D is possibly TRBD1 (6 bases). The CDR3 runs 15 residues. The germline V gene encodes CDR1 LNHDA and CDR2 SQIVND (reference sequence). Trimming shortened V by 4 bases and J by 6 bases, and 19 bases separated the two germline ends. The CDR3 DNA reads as TGTGCCAGTAGTACCAAGACAGGCAGGGTCGGCGAGCAGTACTTC. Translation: CASSTKTGRVGEQYF.

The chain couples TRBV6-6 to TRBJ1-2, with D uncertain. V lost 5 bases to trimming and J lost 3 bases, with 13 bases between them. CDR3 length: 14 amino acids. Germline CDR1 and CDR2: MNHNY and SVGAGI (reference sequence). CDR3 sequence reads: CASSEYGSDYGYTF. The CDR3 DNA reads TGTGCCAGCAGTGAGTACGGGTCGGACTATGGCTACACCTTC.

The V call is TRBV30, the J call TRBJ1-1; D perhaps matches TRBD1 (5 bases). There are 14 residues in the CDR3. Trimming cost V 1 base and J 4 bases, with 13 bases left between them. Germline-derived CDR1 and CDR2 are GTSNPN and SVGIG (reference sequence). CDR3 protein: CAWSGDPRGTEAFF. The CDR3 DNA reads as TGTGCCTGGAGTGGCGATCCAAGGGGCACTGAAGCTTTCTTT.

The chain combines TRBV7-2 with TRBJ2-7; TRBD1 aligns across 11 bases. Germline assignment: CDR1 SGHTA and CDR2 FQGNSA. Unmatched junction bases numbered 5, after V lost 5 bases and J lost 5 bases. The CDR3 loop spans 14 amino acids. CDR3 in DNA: TGTGCCAGCAGCCGGGACAGGGGGGTTCACGAGCAGTACTTC. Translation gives CASSRDRGVHEQYF.

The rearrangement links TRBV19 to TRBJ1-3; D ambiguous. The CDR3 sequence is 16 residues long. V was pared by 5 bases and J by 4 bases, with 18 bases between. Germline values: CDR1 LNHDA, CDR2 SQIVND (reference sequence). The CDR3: CASSLNLDLSGNTIYF. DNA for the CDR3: TGTGCCAGTAGTTTAAACCTAGACTTGTCGGGAAACACCATATATTTT.